This is a list of T cell receptor beta chains from one sample in a study of T cells in Graves' hyperthyroidism and ophthalmopathy. MiXCR, applied by TCRdb to the multiplex PCR reads, yields one record per CDR3 protein. The table has approximately 610,000 distinct CDR3 sequences, approximately 15% seen once. The source material was blood. Receptors were obtained from a woman in her late teens or twenties with Graves' hyperthyroidism. CDR3s leave out the opening cysteine and the closing phenylalanine or tryptophan. Clone sizes are given selectively: once, few, many, or a class where the clone is expanded.

v_gene,abundance,j_gene,CDR3aa
TRBV18,many,TRBJ2-3,ASSPLGQGDTDTQY
TRBV2,few,TRBJ1-2,ASRAEQGSVGGYT
TRBV6-2/TRBV6-3,many,TRBJ2-3,ASSSLIPGLAGDTQY
TRBV29-1,few,TRBJ1-3,SVDRGSSGNTIY
TRBV11-2,many,TRBJ2-1,ASSTSGGNDEQF
TRBV29-1,-,TRBJ1-1,SVGGITEAF
TRBV7-9,-,TRBJ2-7,ASSLAQKAHEQY
TRBV6-2/TRBV6-3,few,TRBJ2-1,ASTHSRGGGYNEQF
TRBV14,-,TRBJ1-1,ASSQAPTEAF
TRBV28,many,TRBJ2-1,ASTHGSGQF
TRBV12-3/TRBV12-4,-,TRBJ2-3,ASSFRSGRALMTDTQY
TRBV27,few,TRBJ2-5,ASSLWGGAQETQY
TRBV6-4,-,TRBJ2-3,ASSDDPSGILSTDTQY
TRBV7-9,many,TRBJ2-7,ASSFSGTGEAEQY
TRBV28,-,TRBJ1-4,ASSLRGQGNEKLF
TRBV6-1,many,TRBJ1-1,ASMGQGVGDTEAF
TRBV20-1,few,TRBJ1-1,SAQDPRNTEAF
TRBV6-2/TRBV6-3,-,TRBJ2-2,ASSYRGGEAGELF
TRBV19,-,TRBJ2-4,ASSPPPERTKNIQY
TRBV24-1,-,TRBJ2-7,ATADGSSYEQY
TRBV5-6,few,TRBJ2-5,ASSLSTGRTQY
TRBV5-1,few,TRBJ2-1,ASSWGTSGRAYNEQF
TRBV28,many,TRBJ2-5,ASGRTLQETQY
TRBV29-1,-,TRBJ1-2,SVDAWGQGKGYGYT
TRBV11-3,many,TRBJ2-1,ASSFGPSLGNEQF
TRBV12-3/TRBV12-4,many,TRBJ2-1,ASSLERAGGPNEQF
TRBV5-5,-,TRBJ1-1,ASSPDGKNTEAF
TRBV2,few,TRBJ1-3,ASREGGRDPGNTIY
TRBV20-1,many,TRBJ1-1,SAADRRGAEAF
TRBV28,many,TRBJ2-5,ASSLATSGRAVETQY
TRBV27,many,TRBJ2-7,ASSLRGGTGSYEQY
TRBV30,many,TRBJ2-5,AWSATVRTQY
TRBV6-1,many,TRBJ2-5,ASRGTSGGRLETQY
TRBV5-5,many,TRBJ2-5,ASSRSTSGYQETQY
TRBV4-3,-,TRBJ2-5,ASSQTTGLKTQY
TRBV5-5,many,TRBJ1-2,ASSLPSVTYGYT
TRBV6-1,many,TRBJ2-3,ASSPGGSGDTQY
TRBV6-6,few,TRBJ2-1,ASSYRGGSGVNEQF
TRBV18,-,TRBJ2-7,ASSPRSLGGGYSEQY
TRBV13,many,TRBJ1-1,ASSLEVEDRRDTEAF
TRBV5-1,few,TRBJ1-2,TSSLEGTPSYGYT
TRBV12-3/TRBV12-4,-,TRBJ2-7,ASSPGQRSYEQY
TRBV24-1,few,TRBJ2-3,ATSDLRPDTQY
TRBV7-8,many,TRBJ2-3,ASTQWGSDTQY
TRBV12-3/TRBV12-4,many,TRBJ2-7,ASSLGQTLYEQY
TRBV12-3/TRBV12-4,many,TRBJ1-2,ASSFLDTFYGYT
TRBV12-3/TRBV12-4,-,TRBJ1-6,ASSQLIYSPLH
TRBV28,many,TRBJ2-7,ASTMEHEQY
TRBV28,few,TRBJ2-7,ASSFGLLHEQY
TRBV19,-,TRBJ1-2,ASSPLTGSRYYGYT
TRBV29-1,-,TRBJ2-3,SVEFRASDTQY
TRBV2,many,TRBJ2-5,ASSERTGRETQY
TRBV2,many,TRBJ1-1,ASSVDRRQYTEAF
TRBV6-6,-,TRBJ1-1,ASSYSGTDHFVSNTEAF
TRBV24-1,-,TRBJ2-1,ATSFGTGNEQF
TRBV27,many,TRBJ2-7,ASSEAGGFSYEQY
TRBV27,many,TRBJ2-7,ASSLGPIGRYEQY
TRBV20-1,many,TRBJ2-5,RAHGVRARQETQY
TRBV3-1,many,TRBJ1-1,ASSQDQNRANTEAF
TRBV5-1,-,TRBJ2-4,ASSSNRANGNIQY